These T cell receptor beta chains were read from a single sample in a study of cytomegalovirus exposure and HLA in healthy donors. The method was immunoSEQ multiplex PCR; TCRdb's version includes in-frame clones alone and lacks a portion of them. The sample gives around 130,000 clones, 60% to 80% of which show up once; about 1% is in the top ten. Sequenced input: PBMCs. The receptor source for this set is a woman in her sixties in good health and CMV-seronegative. Both conserved end residues are part of each CDR3.

J gene,V gene,CDR3 protein
TRBJ2-1,TRBV15,CATSRKQLAGGFDEQFF
TRBJ2-4,TRBV29-1,CSVEGLAGTGAKNIQYF
TRBJ2-3,TRBV4-1,CASSHRHSLGPDTQYF
TRBJ2-5,TRBV4-1,CASSHGGLAAPRQYF
TRBJ2-2,TRBV9,CASSVVSGVGELFF
TRBJ2-7,TRBV28,CASTRGGEYEQYF
TRBJ2-1,TRBV6-1,CASSEWGQGVYEQFF
TRBJ2-1,TRBV6-6,CASSSFGGNEQFF
TRBJ2-5,TRBV4-2,CASSQDVLGQTQYF
TRBJ2-7,TRBV5-1,CASSYGQAYEQYF
TRBJ1-2,TRBV6-1,CASIFARGGYGYTF
TRBJ2-7,TRBV21-1,CASSRKPGSGSYEQYF
TRBJ2-3,TRBV11-1,CASSSRLASWRTDTQYF
TRBJ1-2,TRBV9,CASSAQDQGDPNYGYTF
TRBJ2-1,TRBV25-1,CASSELGAGTGYNEQFF